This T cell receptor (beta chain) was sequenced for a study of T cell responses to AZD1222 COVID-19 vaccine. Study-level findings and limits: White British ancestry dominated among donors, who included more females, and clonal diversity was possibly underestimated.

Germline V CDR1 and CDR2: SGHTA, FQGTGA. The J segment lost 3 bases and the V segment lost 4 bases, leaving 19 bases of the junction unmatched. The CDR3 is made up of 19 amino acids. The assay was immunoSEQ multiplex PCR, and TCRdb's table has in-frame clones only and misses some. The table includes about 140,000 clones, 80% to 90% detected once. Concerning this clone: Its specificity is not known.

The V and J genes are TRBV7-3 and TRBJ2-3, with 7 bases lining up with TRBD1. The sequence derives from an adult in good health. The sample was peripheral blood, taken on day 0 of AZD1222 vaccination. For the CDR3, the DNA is TGTGCCAGCAGCTCAGGACGACAGGGTCGGCTCCCCAAGACAGATACGCAGTATTTT. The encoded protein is CASSSGRQGRLPKTDTQYF.